Below, 23 T cell receptor beta chains from the same sample are listed, as sequenced in a study of T-cell memory formation after mild COVID-19. TCRdb re-called the 5' RACE reads with MiXCR, one entry per CDR3 protein. The sample contains tens of thousands of distinct CDR3 sequences, 16% of which appear only once. Sequencing was done on a sample of PBMCs or a T cell subset sorted from them (not recorded which). These receptors came from an adult woman who had mild COVID-19 (a few samples of this study predate the infection). Cell type and time point are not known.

J is TRBJ2-1 and V is TRBV5-1, with D unresolved. The CDR3 is 13 residues long. The germline V gene encodes CDR1 SGHRS and CDR2 YFSETQ. The V end was cut by 1 base, the J end by 0 bases, with 2 bases between. CDR3 DNA: TGCGCCAGCAGCTTGTTCTCCTACAATGAGCAGTTCTTC. Its translation is CASSLFSYNEQFF.

This chain connects TRBV27 to TRBJ1-1; D remains unclear. Germline CDR1 and CDR2: MNHEY and SMNVEV (reference sequence). V was trimmed by 6 bases and J by 1 base, leaving 12 bases between them. The CDR3 runs 14 residues. For the CDR3, the DNA is TGTGCCAGCAGCGGAGATTTTGGGAACACTGAAGCTTTCTTT. Translation: CASSGDFGNTEAFF.

This clonotype was recorded a few times. The gene calls are TRBV10-2 and TRBJ2-4; a weak D match, TRBD2 (5 bases). Looked up from germline, CDR1 is WSHSY and CDR2 is SAAADI. Trimming left V 4 bases short and J 7 bases short, with 14 bases between. This CDR3 region has 14 residues. The CDR3 bases are TGCGCCAGCAGTGCCCGGGAATTCCGGAACATTCAGTACTTC. This gives the protein CASSAREFRNIQYF.

The J gene is TRBJ1-5, the V gene TRBV12-3 or TRBV12-4, with TRBD1 matching over 7 bases. V was pared by 5 bases and J by 3 bases, with 4 bases of the junction left unmatched. The CDR3 has 14 amino acids. The CDR3 bases are TGTGCCAGCAGTATAGACAGGGTCAATCAGCCCCAGCATTTT. Its translation is CASSIDRVNQPQHF.

This chain joins TRBV12-3 or TRBV12-4 and TRBJ2-3, with 7 bases identical to TRBD2. J lost 2 bases, V lost 1 base, and 6 bases had no gene match. This CDR3 spans 16 amino acids. The CDR3 protein is CASSLVASGPTDTQYF. The CDR3 DNA is TGTGCCAGCAGTTTAGTGGCTAGCGGTCCCACAGATACGCAGTATTTT.

This clonotype was seen repeatedly, ten times or more. The rearrangement links TRBV4-2 to TRBJ2-5; TRBD2 might be the D (6 bases). Trimming stripped 7 bases from V and 5 bases from J, with 20 bases between. The CDR3 is 15 residues long. Germline V CDR1 and CDR2: LGHNA, YNFKEQ. The CDR3 reads CASTQGFGRGETQYF. The CDR3, as DNA: TGTGCCAGCACTCAAGGGTTCGGGAGAGGGGAGACCCAGTACTTC.

The chain uses TRBV27 and TRBJ2-2, with 12 bases identical to TRBD2. CDR1 MNHEY and CDR2 SMNVEV come from the germline V gene (reference sequence). Unmatched junction bases numbered 7, after V lost 3 bases and J lost 5 bases. The length of the CDR3 is 17 residues. The CDR3 coding sequence is TGTGCCAGCAGTTTTTCAGCTAGCGGGAGGGCGACCGGGGAGCTGTTTTTT. It specifies CASSFSASGRATGELFF.

The sample holds a few counts of this clonotype. The J gene is TRBJ2-1, the V gene TRBV6-4; TRBD2 is a possible D gene (6 bases). Trimming stripped 3 bases from V and 7 bases from J, with 16 bases between. The CDR3 has 15 amino acids. Germline V lookup: CDR1 MRHNA, CDR2 SNTAGT. As DNA, the CDR3 is TGTGCCAGCAGTGATTCTGCGGGGAGTAGAAATGAGCAGTTCTTC. Translated: CASSDSAGSRNEQFF.

J is TRBJ1-3 and V is TRBV5-1; the D is unclear. The V end was cut by 0 bases, the J end by 2 bases, with 9 bases between. Per germline, CDR1 SGHRS and CDR2 YFSETQ. The CDR3 spans 15 residues. The CDR3 region has the DNA TGCGCCAGCAGCTTGGAGGGCAGTACTGGAAACACCATATATTTT. Translation gives CASSLEGSTGNTIYF.

This chain links TRBV12-3 or TRBV12-4 with TRBJ2-1; 11 positions match TRBD2. The CDR3 is 13 residues long. V lost 8 bases and J lost 9; bases outside the gene matches: 6. The CDR3 region has the DNA TGTGCCAGCGGGGTAGCGGGAGGGGTTGAGCAGTTCTTC. It translates to CASGVAGGVEQFF.

This clonotype was observed many times. CDR3 coding DNA: TGCGCCAGCAGCCAAGAAGGCTCGGGGTGGTATTACGAGCAGTACTTC. Protein: CASSQEGSGWYYEQYF. V and J are TRBV4-1 and TRBJ2-7, with D possibly matching TRBD2 (5 bases). CDR1 is MGHRA, CDR2 YSYEKL, per germline. The CDR3 consists of 16 residues. Deletions cut 0 bases from V and 4 bases from J, with 16 bases between.

This clonotype has only a few counts. The genes are TRBV5-1 and TRBJ2-1, with D hard to call. With 0 bases removed from V and 8 bases from J, the gap between germline ends came to 3 bases. The CDR3 consists of 11 residues. Germline V gene lookup returns CDR1 SGHRS and CDR2 YFSETQ. DNA of the CDR3: TGCGCCAGCAGCTTGGCCTATGAGCAGTTCTTC. It specifies CASSLAYEQFF.

The chain is built from TRBV7-9 and TRBJ2-7; tentatively, D is TRBD1 or TRBD2 (5 bases each). Per the germline V gene, CDR1 is SEHNR and CDR2 is FQNEAQ (reference sequence). The ends were cut back, 5 bases at V and 5 bases at J, with 22 bases in the middle. CDR3 length: 16 amino acids. For the CDR3, the DNA is TGTGCCAGCAGCCCCCGGGACCCCTCGGTCCCAGACGAGCAGTACTTC. It translates to CASSPRDPSVPDEQYF.

The chain's CDR3 is CASSQGLGYDEQFF. The CDR3 DNA follows: TGTGCCAGCAGCCAGGGACTAGGGTACGATGAGCAGTTCTTC. The V and J genes are TRBV4-2 and TRBJ2-1; 8 bases are a match to TRBD2. CDR3 length equals 14 residues. Germline CDR1 is LGHNA and CDR2 is YNFKEQ. Trimming removed 3 bases from V and 8 bases from J; junction bases left unmatched: 6.

The chain links TRBV6-2 or TRBV6-3 to TRBJ2-7; TRBD2 agrees at 13 bases. This CDR3 contains 15 residues. Germline CDR1 and CDR2: MNHEY and SVGEGT. With 8 bases clipped from V and 2 bases from J, the junction kept 6 bases outside the gene matches. CDR3 bases: TGTGCCAGCTGCAGACTAGCGGGAGGCGCCTACGAGCAGTACTTC. It codes for CASCRLAGGAYEQYF.

This chain uses TRBV29-1 with TRBJ1-2, with D unresolved. Per germline, CDR1 SQVTM and CDR2 ANQGSEA. This CDR3 is 15 amino acids long. V was trimmed by 1 base and J by 0 bases, leaving 12 bases between them. CDR3 loop: CSVEGVAEANYGYTF. As DNA, the CDR3 is TGCAGCGTTGAAGGGGTGGCCGAGGCTAACTATGGCTACACCTTC.

This clonotype was detected only a few times. The chain has TRBV7-9 and TRBJ1-3; no clear D. Germline values: CDR1 SEHNR, CDR2 FQNEAQ (reference sequence). CDR3 length: 17 residues. V was trimmed by 6 bases and J by 0 bases, leaving 18 bases between them. The CDR3 spells CASSLGIYESSGNTIYF. The CDR3 DNA follows: TGTGCCAGCAGTCTAGGAATCTACGAGTCCTCTGGAAACACCATATATTTT.

This clonotype was seen a handful of times. This chain connects TRBV7-9 to TRBJ2-7; perhaps TRBD2 as D (5 bases). CDR1 SEHNR and CDR2 FQNEAQ come from the germline V gene (reference sequence). Trimming pared 5 bases from V and 3 bases from J, leaving 17 bases between. This CDR3 has 15 residues. CDR3 sequence (DNA): TGTGCCAGCAGCGGAGGTCTAGGGCCTCACTACGAGCAGTACTTC. Translation gives CASSGGLGPHYEQYF.

This clonotype was observed a few times. This chain links TRBV11-2 with TRBJ2-2, with 12 bases lining up with TRBD1. Germline trimming cut 5 bases from V and 3 bases from J; bases unmatched to any gene: 4. Germline V gives CDR1 SGHAT, CDR2 FQNNGV. This CDR3 spans 16 amino acids. The CDR3, as DNA: TGTGCCAGCAGCCGGGACAGGGGGCTCTACACCGGGGAGCTGTTTTTT. As protein: CASSRDRGLYTGELFF.

The chain links TRBV7-8 to TRBJ2-7; tentatively, D is TRBD1 (6 bases). The germline V and J ends were trimmed by 8 bases and 6 bases, with 20 bases remaining between them. Germline V gene data show CDR1 as SGHVS and CDR2 as FQNEAQ. The CDR3 runs 14 residues. The CDR3 is CASLLQGRGLEQYF. The CDR3 DNA sequence: TGTGCCAGCTTACTACAGGGTCGGGGCCTCGAGCAGTACTTC.

This clonotype was picked up a small number of times. This sequence joins TRBV4-2 and TRBJ2-1, with 7 bases matching TRBD1. The CDR3 has 14 amino acids. V was pared by 3 bases and J by 4 bases, with 3 bases of the junction left unmatched. The germline gives CDR1 LGHNA, CDR2 YNFKEQ. This chain's CDR3 is CASSHPGQYNEQFF. CDR3 nucleotides: TGTGCCAGCAGCCACCCGGGACAGTACAATGAGCAGTTCTTC.

This clonotype was counted between two and nine times. The chain carries TRBV10-3 and TRBJ2-7; D unresolved. The CDR3 is 12 amino acids. V was cut by 3 bases and J by 6 bases, with 9 bases left in between. Looked up from germline, CDR1 is ENHRY and CDR2 is SYGVKD. CDR3 nucleotides: TGTGCCATCAGTGAAGGTGGATCCGAGCAGTACTTC. Protein sequence: CAISEGGSEQYF.

J is TRBJ1-2 and V is TRBV20-1, with 9 nucleotides matching TRBD1. The CDR3 has 15 residues. Germline values: CDR1 DFQATT, CDR2 SNEGSKA (reference sequence). The V segment lost 2 bases and the J segment 2 bases; nucleotides outside the gene matches: 6. CDR3 region: CSARSWTGANYGYTF. In DNA, the CDR3 is TGCAGTGCTAGATCGTGGACAGGGGCGAACTATGGCTACACCTTC.